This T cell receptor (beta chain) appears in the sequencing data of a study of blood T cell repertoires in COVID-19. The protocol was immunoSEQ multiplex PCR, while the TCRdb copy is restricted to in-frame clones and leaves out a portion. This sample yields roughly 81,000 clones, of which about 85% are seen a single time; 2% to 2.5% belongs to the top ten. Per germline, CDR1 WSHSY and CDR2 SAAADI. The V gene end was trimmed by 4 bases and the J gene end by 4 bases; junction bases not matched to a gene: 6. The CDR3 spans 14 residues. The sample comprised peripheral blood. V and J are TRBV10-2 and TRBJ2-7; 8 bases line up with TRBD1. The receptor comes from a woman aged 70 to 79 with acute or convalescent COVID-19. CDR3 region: CASSVGTGLYEQYF. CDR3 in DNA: TGCGCCAGCAGTGTTGGGACAGGACTTTACGAGCAGTACTTC.